This paragraph covers one T cell receptor beta chain sequence. Germline V gene sequence: CDR1 SGHAT, CDR2 FQNNGV. The CDR3 has 16 amino acids. After removal of 2 bases from V and 2 bases from J, the junction contained 8 bases not matched to a gene. This sample is drawn from a study of blood T cell repertoires in COVID-19. For the study at large: Acute and convalescent COVID-19 samples came from the United States, Italy and Spain. From T cells, B-cell-depleted T cells, or PBMCs came the material, which was cDNA or gDNA.

As processed by the authors: Estimation of nucleated cell counts was performed using reference gene primer amplification. Here immunoSEQ multiplex PCR was the method, and the copy in TCRdb shows in-frame clones only, minus some. V, J and clone size are taken as reported in that table, and D and trimming were inferred from the DNA itself. Here the sample spans some 490,000 clones, approximately 85% being singletons. The V call is TRBV11-2, the J call TRBJ2-7, with 8 bases fitting TRBD1. The receptor's source is a human donor in a cohort sampled during active COVID-19. The sequencing sample was made of peripheral blood. Written as DNA, the CDR3 is TGTGCCAGCAGCTTACAATTCGAGGACAGGGCCTACGAGCAGTACTTC. Translation gives CASSLQFEDRAYEQYF.